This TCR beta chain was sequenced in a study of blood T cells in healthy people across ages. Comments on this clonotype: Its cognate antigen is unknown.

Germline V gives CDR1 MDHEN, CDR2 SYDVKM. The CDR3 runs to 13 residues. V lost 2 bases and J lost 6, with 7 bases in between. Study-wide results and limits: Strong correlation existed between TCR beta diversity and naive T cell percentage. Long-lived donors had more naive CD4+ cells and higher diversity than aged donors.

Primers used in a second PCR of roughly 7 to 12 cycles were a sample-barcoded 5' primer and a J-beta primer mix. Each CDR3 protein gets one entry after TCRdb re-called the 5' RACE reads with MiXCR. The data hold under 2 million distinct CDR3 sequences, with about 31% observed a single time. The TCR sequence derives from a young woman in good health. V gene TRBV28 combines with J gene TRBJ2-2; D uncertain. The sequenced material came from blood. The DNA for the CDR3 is TGTGCCAGCAGTTTACAACGGCCCGGGGAGCTGTTTTTT. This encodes CASSLQRPGELFF.